The 30 T cell receptor beta chains below come from one sample, sequenced in a study of regulatory T cells in long-lasting Graves disease. The time point here: newly diagnosed GD, antithyroid drugs for less than 3 months. From RNA extracted from PBMCs, the TCR library was made. Building the TCR beta libraries relied on iRepertoire HTBI primers, and CDR3 regions underwent Arm-PCR. TCRdb re-derived calls from the multiplex PCR reads in MiXCR, one entry per CDR3 protein. In the table there are some 410,000 distinct CDR3 sequences, about 15% of which are singletons. This sample was also put to use in a study of T cells in Graves' hyperthyroidism and ophthalmopathy.

Sequencing was performed on peripheral blood mononuclear cells (PBMCs), taken at new diagnosis, from a patient treated with antithyroid drugs. Receptors were obtained from a woman in her thirties with Graves disease.

This clonotype has a handful of counts. The V and J genes are TRBV4-2 and TRBJ1-4; TRBD1 is a possible D gene (5 bases). Trimming took off 2 bases at V and 2 bases at J, with 12 bases between the two ends. The CDR3 is 16 residues long. Germline V lookup: CDR1 LGHNA, CDR2 YNFKEQ. The CDR3 sequence is CASSQSGGATNEKLFF. The CDR3 DNA reads TGTGCCAGCAGCCAATCGGGGGGTGCCACTAATGAAAAACTGTTTTTT.

This clonotype has ten or more counts. This sequence joins TRBV30 and TRBJ2-7; D might be TRBD2 (5 bases). The CDR3 consists of 12 residues. V lost 4 bases and J 4 bases, leaving 11 bases between the germline ends. The germline gives CDR1 GTSNPN, CDR2 SVGIG (reference sequence). The DNA for the CDR3 is TGTGCCTGGACCCCCGGGGAATACGAGCAGTACTTC. Protein product: CAWTPGEYEQYF. Combining the CDR3 with reference TRBV30 and TRBJ2-7 gives the whole variable domain SQTIHQWPATLVQPVGSPLSLECTVEGTSNPNLYWYRQAAGRGLQLLFYSVGIGQISSEVPQNLSASRPQDRQFILSSKKLLLSDSGFYLCAWTPGEYEQYFGPGTRLTVT.

This clonotype was observed at least ten times. The rearrangement links TRBV20-1 to TRBJ2-7; TRBD2 aligns across 9 bases. The germline V gene has CDR1 DFQATT and CDR2 SNEGSKA (reference sequence). This CDR3 has 16 residues. J gave up 5 bases and V 1 base, and 12 bases lay outside the gene matches. This CDR3 reads CSARVASGREGDEQYF. CDR3 coding DNA: TGCAGTGCTAGAGTTGCCTCAGGGCGGGAGGGCGACGAGCAGTACTTC.

The chain joins TRBV27 to TRBJ2-1, with 9 bases fitting TRBD2. Germline V gene sequence: CDR1 MNHEY, CDR2 SMNVEV (reference sequence). With 3 bases clipped from V and 14 bases from J, the junction kept 8 bases outside the gene matches. CDR3 length: 13 residues. The CDR3 loop is CASSFWREGREFF. The CDR3 DNA reads as TGTGCCAGCAGTTTCTGGCGGGAGGGCCGGGAGTTCTTC.

In this sample, this clonotype turned up many times. The chain is built from TRBV30 and TRBJ2-1; the match to TRBD2 covers 14 bases. In germline, CDR1 is GTSNPN, CDR2 SVGIG (reference sequence). The CDR3 covers 17 residues. Trimming removed 1 base from V and 1 base from J; junction bases left unmatched: 3. The CDR3 sequence: CAWSDGTSGRSYNEQFF. The CDR3 nucleotides read TGTGCCTGGAGTGACGGGACTAGCGGGAGATCCTACAATGAGCAGTTCTTC.

This clonotype was seen more than once but under ten times. J is TRBJ2-4 and V is TRBV6-2 or TRBV6-3, with unresolved D. The CDR3 totals 14 residues. V lost 7 bases and J 0 bases, leaving 10 bases between the germline ends. Germline-derived CDR1 and CDR2 are MNHEY and SVGEGT. The CDR3 reads CASMWAGAKNIQYF. CDR3 DNA sequence: TGTGCCAGCATGTGGGCCGGAGCCAAAAACATTCAGTACTTC.

With respect to this clonotype: A much larger clonotype is one base distant, so this may be a read error. The V gene is TRBV25-1, the J gene TRBJ2-7, with 8 bases lining up with TRBD2. Germline CDR1 is MGHDK and CDR2 is SYGVNS. V dropped 6 bases and J dropped 5; count of bases not matched to a gene: 6. This CDR3 comprises 13 residues. The CDR3 loop reads CASSQGLVDEQYF. In DNA, the CDR3 is TGTGCCAGCAGCCAGGGACTAGTTGACGAGCAGTACTTC.

This clonotype was counted at least ten times. This chain joins TRBV2 and TRBJ1-4; no clear D gene. In germline, CDR1 is SNHLY, CDR2 FYNNEI. Trimming cost V 4 bases and J 7 bases, with 10 bases left between them. There are 13 residues in the CDR3. CDR3 nucleotide sequence: TGTGCCAGCAGTGTTGAAGTTCGTGAAAAACTGTTTTTT. This sequence encodes CASSVEVREKLFF.

This clonotype was seen ten or more times. The rearrangement joins TRBV7-2 to TRBJ2-1; 11 nucleotides agree with TRBD2. Germline assignment: CDR1 SGHTA and CDR2 FQGNSA. This CDR3 contains 14 residues. With 6 bases clipped from V and 9 bases from J, the junction kept 7 bases outside the gene matches. The CDR3 is CASRTLAGGGEQFF. The CDR3 DNA reads TGTGCCAGCAGAACTTTAGCGGGAGGGGGTGAGCAGTTCTTC.

In this sample, this clonotype turned up many times. The chain has TRBV28 and TRBJ1-5, with D hard to call. The CDR3 consists of 15 residues. Per the germline V gene, CDR1 is MDHEN and CDR2 is SYDVKM. V lost 4 bases to trimming and J lost 5 bases, with 15 bases between them. CDR3 region: CASSWPGKTDQPQHF. For the CDR3, the DNA is TGTGCCAGCAGTTGGCCGGGTAAAACGGATCAGCCCCAGCATTTT.

This clonotype was seen ten or more times. The chain combines TRBV2 with TRBJ2-7; no definite D call. Trimming took 5 bases from V and 2 from J, leaving 13 bases between them. The germline CDR1 and CDR2 sequences are SNHLY and FYNNEI. The CDR3 runs 14 residues. The CDR3 sequence: CASSTSLGTYEQYF. The CDR3 bases are TGTGCCAGCAGTACGAGTTTGGGCACCTACGAGCAGTACTTC.

There are many counts of this clonotype. CDR3 region: CASSLGPRAPVGKNIQYF. The CDR3 region has the DNA TGTGCCAGCAGCTTAGGCCCCCGGGCCCCCGTAGGCAAAAACATTCAGTACTTC. V usage is TRBV7-2 and J usage is TRBJ2-4; D gene uncertain. V was shortened by 1 base and J by 3 bases, with 19 bases between the two germline ends. The CDR3 sequence is 18 residues long. Per the germline V gene, CDR1 is SGHTA and CDR2 is FQGNSA.

As concerns this clonotype: A junction end diverges from the germline sequence, so it may reflect a read error. The chain is built from TRBV4-2 and TRBJ2-1; D may be TRBD2 (5 bases). CDR1 is LGHNA and CDR2 is YNFKEQ in the germline V gene. This CDR3 is 13 amino acids long. Here the CDR3 DNA reads TGTGCCAGCAGCCTCGCAGGAGGTAATGATCAGTTCTTC. This sequence encodes CASSLAGGNDQFF.

This clonotype was observed at least ten times. The chain couples TRBV5-6 to TRBJ2-1; 12 bases match TRBD2. This CDR3 has 15 residues. V dropped 4 bases and J dropped 4; count of bases not matched to a gene: 3. Germline V gene lookup returns CDR1 SGHDT and CDR2 YYEEEE. This CDR3 is CASSNGLAGYNEQFF. The CDR3 nucleotides read TGTGCCAGCAGCAACGGACTAGCGGGGTACAATGAGCAGTTCTTC.

V is TRBV27 and J is TRBJ2-7, with D unclear. Trimming cost V 4 bases and J 0 bases, with 13 bases left between them. The germline V gene has CDR1 MNHEY and CDR2 SMNVEV (reference sequence). The CDR3 has 15 amino acids. The CDR3 DNA reads as TGTGCCAGCAGTTACTCCGCAGCAAGCTCCTACGAGCAGTACTTC. As protein: CASSYSAASSYEQYF.

With respect to this clonotype: A read error may explain this, as a much larger clone is one base away. This chain uses TRBV7-9 with TRBJ2-7; 11 bases match TRBD2. With V trimmed by 4 bases and J by 2 bases, 4 bases remained unmatched. Germline V gene data show CDR1 as SEHNR and CDR2 as FQNEAQ (reference sequence). The CDR3 loop spans 15 amino acids. In DNA form, the CDR3 reads TGTGCCAGCAGCTCCGGGACTAGCGGAACCTACGAGCAGTACTTC. Translation gives CASSSGTSGTYEQYF.

This clonotype was seen at least ten times. One end of the junction varies from germline; a read error may be responsible. The V and J genes are TRBV6-1 and TRBJ2-3; 11 bases align to TRBD2. This CDR3 region has 19 residues. CDR1 and CDR2 from the germline V gene are MNHNS and SASEGT. CDR3 residues: CASSEFILAGGRDTDTQYF. In DNA form, the CDR3 reads TGCGCCAGCAGTGAGTTCATTCTAGCGGGAGGTCGGGACACAGATACGCAGTATTTT.

This clonotype appeared many times. The chain links TRBV5-1 to TRBJ1-2, with D unresolved. The CDR3 extends over 13 amino acids. The germline V gene has CDR1 SGHRS and CDR2 YFSETQ. Trimming took 0 bases from V and 8 from J, leaving 11 bases between them. The CDR3: CASSLEGSRGYTF. Written as DNA, the CDR3 is TGCGCCAGCAGCTTGGAGGGCTCCCGCGGCTACACCTTC.

The J gene is TRBJ2-2, the V gene TRBV4-1; D is uncertain. The ends were cut back, 1 base at V and 4 bases at J, with 10 bases in the middle. Germline-derived CDR1 and CDR2 are MGHRA and YSYEKL. The CDR3 contains 15 residues. The CDR3 reads CASSQASARTGELFF. Written as DNA, the CDR3 is TGCGCCAGCAGCCAAGCCAGCGCCCGCACCGGGGAGCTGTTTTTT.

This clonotype was seen more than once but under ten times. The junction and the germline gene differ at one end; a read error may be behind it. This chain links TRBV7-9 with TRBJ2-7; TRBD1 matches at 8 bases. There are 14 residues in the CDR3. In germline, CDR1 is SEHNR, CDR2 FQNEAQ (reference sequence). CDR3 sequence (DNA): TGTGCCAGCAGCCAAGGACAGGGTGCCTACGAGCGGTACTTC. Translated, it gives CASSQGQGAYERYF.

With regard to this clonotype: A much larger clone is a single base away; this may be a read error. Without the conserved terminal phenylalanine or tryptophan, this CDR3 likely stems from a read error. The genes are TRBV20-1 and TRBJ2-1; D might be TRBD1 or TRBD2, each matching 5 bases. Trimming left V 3 bases short and J 4 bases short, with 13 bases between. The CDR3 has 14 amino acids. Per the germline V gene, CDR1 is DFQATT and CDR2 is SNEGSKA (reference sequence). Here the CDR3 DNA reads TGCAGTGCTAGTGTCCCGGGACGGTACAATGAGCAGTTCTCC. It specifies CSASVPGRYNEQFS.

This clonotype was observed at least ten times. This chain uses TRBV6-1 with TRBJ1-2; the D is unclear. The CDR3 is 17 amino acids. The V end was cut by 6 bases, the J end by 0 bases, with 20 bases between. Looked up from germline, CDR1 is MNHNS and CDR2 is SASEGT. The CDR3 sequence is CASSPDRAKVANYGYTF. The CDR3, as DNA: TGTGCCAGCAGCCCCGATAGGGCCAAGGTAGCTAACTATGGCTACACCTTC.

The table lists this clonotype with many counts. The chain employs TRBV14 and TRBJ1-1, with a tentative D call TRBD1 (5 bases). Trimming took 4 bases from V and 4 from J, leaving 13 bases between them. Germline V CDR1 and CDR2: SGHDN, FVKESK. The CDR3 extends over 14 amino acids. CDR3 sequence reads: CASSPTPGGTEAFF. As DNA, the CDR3 is TGTGCCAGCAGCCCCACCCCCGGGGGCACTGAAGCTTTCTTT.

As concerns this clonotype: A far larger clone lies a single base away; this is likely a read error. The chain couples TRBV11-2 to TRBJ2-1; 13 nucleotides align to TRBD2. CDR3 length: 20 amino acids. With 6 bases clipped from V and 5 bases from J, the junction kept 19 bases outside the gene matches. Germline V gene sequence: CDR1 SGHAT, CDR2 FQNNGV. The CDR3 coding sequence is TGTGCCAGCAGATCTCCGACTAGCGGGAGGCCCTATTCTTCTCACAATGAGCAGTTCTTC. Translated, it gives CASRSPTSGRPYSSHNEQFF. Supplemented by reference TRBV11-2 and TRBJ2-1, the full variable domain reads EAGVAQSPRYKIIEKRQSVAFWCNPISGHATLYWYQQILGQGPKLLIQFQNNGVVDDSQLPKDRFSAERLKGVDSTLKIQPAKLEDSAVYLCASRSPTSGRPYSSHNEQFFGPGTRLTVL.

This clonotype was counted many times. The V and J genes are TRBV20-1 and TRBJ2-7; 8 bases agree with TRBD1. With V trimmed by 5 bases and J by 3 bases, 6 bases remained unmatched. This CDR3 contains 13 residues. Germline CDR1 is DFQATT and CDR2 is SNEGSKA (reference sequence). The CDR3 here is CSARTGLVYEQYF. The CDR3 DNA reads as TGCAGTGCTCGGACAGGGCTGGTCTACGAGCAGTACTTC.

This clonotype has a count of ten or more. The rearrangement joins TRBV12-3 or TRBV12-4 to TRBJ1-1; D is undetermined. The CDR3 consists of 14 residues. The V end lost 7 bases, the J end lost 4 bases, and 16 bases lay between the germline ends. The CDR3 coding sequence is TGTGCCAGCACCACCGGTATTCGCGGCACTGAAGCTTTCTTT. This codes for CASTTGIRGTEAFF.

There are a few counts of this clonotype. The rearrangement uses TRBV14 and TRBJ2-7; TRBD1 matches at 7 bases. CDR1 and CDR2 from the germline V gene are SGHDN and FVKESK. V was pared by 1 base and J by 0 bases, with 3 bases of the junction left unmatched. This CDR3 comprises 15 residues. The CDR3 DNA sequence: TGTGCCAGCAGCCAAGTGACAGGGTTCTCCTACGAGCAGTACTTC. Translation gives CASSQVTGFSYEQYF.

This clonotype showed up just a few times. The chain employs TRBV18 and TRBJ2-2, with 8 bases lining up with TRBD1. The CDR3 totals 16 residues. V dropped 4 bases and J dropped 0; count of bases not matched to a gene: 4. Germline assignment: CDR1 KGHSH and CDR2 LQKENI. This chain's CDR3 is CASSQSGGSNTGELFF. CDR3 coding DNA: TGTGCCAGCTCACAATCAGGGGGCTCGAACACCGGGGAGCTGTTTTTT.

This clonotype was counted ten times or more. CDR3 bases: TGTGCCAGCAGTCTGTGGGGACTAGCCAACGAGCAGTACTTC. It yields the protein CASSLWGLANEQYF. The rearrangement links TRBV12-3 or TRBV12-4 to TRBJ2-7; 9 nucleotides match TRBD2. This CDR3 has 14 residues. V gave up 5 bases and J gave up 5 bases; unmatched junction bases: 7.

Many counts were recorded for this clonotype. The V gene is TRBV29-1, the J gene TRBJ1-2; D might be TRBD1 (6 bases). CDR3 length equals 13 residues. Germline CDR1 reads SQVTM; CDR2 reads ANQGSEA. Trimming removed 0 bases at V and 13 bases at J, with 18 bases between. Here the CDR3 DNA reads TGCAGCGTTGAAGACCGGACAGCTCTTGGGAGCACCTTC. It codes for CSVEDRTALGSTF.